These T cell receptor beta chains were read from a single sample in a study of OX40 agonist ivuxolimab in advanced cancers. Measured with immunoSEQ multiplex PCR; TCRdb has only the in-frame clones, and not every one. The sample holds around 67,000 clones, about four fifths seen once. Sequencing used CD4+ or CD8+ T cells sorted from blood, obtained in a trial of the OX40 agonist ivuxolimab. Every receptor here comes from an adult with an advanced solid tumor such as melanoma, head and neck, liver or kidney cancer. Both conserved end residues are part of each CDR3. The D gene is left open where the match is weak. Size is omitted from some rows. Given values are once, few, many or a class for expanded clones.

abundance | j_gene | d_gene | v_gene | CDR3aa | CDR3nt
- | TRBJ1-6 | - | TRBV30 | CAWSVGTDNSPLHF | TGTGCCTGGAGTGTTGGGACCGATAATTCACCCCTCCACTTT
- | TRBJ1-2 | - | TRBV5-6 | CASSLLSGGANYGYTF | TGTGCCAGCAGCTTGTTATCCGGAGGGGCCAACTATGGCTACACCTTC
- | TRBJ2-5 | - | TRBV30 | CACKREETQYF | TGTGCCTGCAAGCGGGAAGAGACCCAGTACTTC
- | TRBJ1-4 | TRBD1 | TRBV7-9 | CASSRGQGNEKLFF | TGTGCCAGCAGCCGGGGACAGGGGAATGAAAAACTGTTTTTT
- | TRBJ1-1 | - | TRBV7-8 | CASSLEGGAITEAFF | TGTGCCAGCAGCTTAGAGGGAGGGGCTATCACTGAAGCTTTCTTT
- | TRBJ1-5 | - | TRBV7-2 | CASSPQQTRGQPQHF | TGTGCCAGCAGCCCCCAACAGACAAGGGGACAGCCCCAGCATTTT
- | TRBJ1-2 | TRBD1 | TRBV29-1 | CSVDVGQGNYGYTF | TGCAGCGTTGATGTCGGACAGGGAAATTATGGCTACACCTTC
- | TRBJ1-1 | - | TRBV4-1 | CATRGLLRGTEAFF | TGCGCCACCAGAGGACTCCTTAGGGGAACTGAAGCTTTCTTT
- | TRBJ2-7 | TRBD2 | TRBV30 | CAWGRRGTSYEQYF | TGTGCCTGGGGGCGGCGGGGGACCTCCTACGAGCAGTACTTC
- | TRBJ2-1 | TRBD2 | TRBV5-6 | CASSRGLAGGWNEQFF | TGTGCCAGCAGCCGAGGACTAGCGGGGGGTTGGAATGAGCAGTTCTTC
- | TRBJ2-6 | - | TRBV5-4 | CASSTGFSSGANVLTF | TGTGCCAGCAGTACAGGTTTCAGCTCTGGGGCCAACGTCCTGACTTTC
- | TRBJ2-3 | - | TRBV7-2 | CASSLESGGGEDTQYF | TGTGCCAGCAGCTTAGAGTCGGGGGGCGGGGAAGATACGCAGTATTTT
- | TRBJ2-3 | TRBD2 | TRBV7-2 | CASSRGLAVSDTQYF | TGTGCCAGCAGTCGCGGACTAGCGGTATCAGATACGCAGTATTTT
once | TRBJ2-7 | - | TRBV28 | CASRETSYEQYF | TGTGCCAGCAGGGAGACCTCCTACGAGCAGTACTTC
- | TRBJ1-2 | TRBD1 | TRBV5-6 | CASSLGGQINYGYTF | TGTGCCAGCAGCTTGGGGGGACAGATTAACTATGGCTACACCTTC
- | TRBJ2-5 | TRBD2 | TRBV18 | CASSLGRTSGGRETQYF | TGTGCCAGCTCGCTCGGGCGCACTAGCGGGGGCAGGGAGACCCAGTACTTC
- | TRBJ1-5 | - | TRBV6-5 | CASSYSGGGQPQHF | TGTGCCAGCAGTTACTCCGGGGGCGGTCAGCCCCAGCATTTT
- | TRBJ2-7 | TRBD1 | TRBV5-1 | CASSPRTGESYEQYF | TGCGCCAGCAGCCCCAGGACAGGGGAATCCTACGAGCAGTACTTC
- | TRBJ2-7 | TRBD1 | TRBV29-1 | CSVGDRGSGQYF | TGCAGCGTTGGGGACAGGGGATCCGGGCAGTACTTC
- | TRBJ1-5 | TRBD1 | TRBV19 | CASSDLGGSSQPQHF | TGTGCCAGTAGTGATTTAGGGGGCAGCAGCCAGCCCCAGCATTTT